This T cell receptor beta chain was sequenced in a study of cytomegalovirus exposure and HLA in healthy donors. At the level of the study: The roughly 120 million unique TCR beta sequences, from roughly 170 million T cells, were found by an earlier analysis.

Primers: 60 Vbeta forward and 13 Jbeta reverse. Produced via immunoSEQ multiplex PCR; TCRdb's table is partial and in-frame only. Among about 160,000 clones listed, about 80% were seen once. The ends were cut back, 5 bases at V and 6 bases at J, with 13 bases in the middle. Germline CDR1 LNHDA, CDR2 SQIVND (reference sequence). CDR3 length: 14 amino acids. Findings and limits, study-wide: The investigators catalogued 164 TCR beta chains as cytomegalovirus-associated.

This clone was counted between two and nine times. Antigen unknown. The rearrangement uses TRBV19 and TRBJ1-4, with D perhaps matching TRBD1 (6 bases). This receptor was taken from a man between 25 and 39 years old in good health and CMV-seronegative. The specimen sequenced was PBMCs. In DNA form, the CDR3 reads TGTGCCAGTAGTGACAGGCGCCGTGATGAAAAACTGTTTTTT. The encoded protein is CASSDRRRDEKLFF. The whole variable domain, filled in from reference TRBV19 and TRBJ1-4, reads DGGITQSPKYLFRKEGQNVTLSCEQNLNHDAMYWYRQDPGQGLRLIYYSQIVNDFQKGDIAEGYSVSREKKESFPLTVTSAQKNPTAFYLCASSDRRRDEKLFFGSGTQLSVL.